This TCR beta chain was profiled in a study of T cell repertoires in cytomegalovirus infection. Overall study: CMV epitopes used comprised recently identified HLA-C-restricted ones and well-studied HLA-B-restricted ones. Both CMV infection and a matching HLA type were indicated by public TCR beta signatures.

Using its own MiXCR run on the reads, TCRdb lists one record per CDR3 protein. The repertoire holds about 310,000 distinct CDR3 sequences, roughly 25% seen once, with about an eighth in the top ten. Study results and caveats: The study identified carriers of CMV plus the relevant HLA from cumulative public TCR beta family frequency. The study found HLA-C-restricted CMV-specific TCR beta clonotypes dominating the ex vivo response.

The CDR3 sequence is 15 residues long. Germline trimming cut 4 bases from V and 1 base from J; bases unmatched to any gene: 3. Germline CDR1 is SNHLY and CDR2 is FYNNEI. With regard to this clonotype: Antigen unknown.

The chain links TRBV2 to TRBJ2-2, with 7 positions matching TRBD1. The sequence was obtained from a human donor in good health (CMV status not recorded). Some clones in this sample may be carry-over from other donors' samples. This material consisted of cultured PBMCs, taken from culture after CMV antigen stimulation. CDR3 coding DNA: TGTGCCAGCAGTGGGGACAGCTTGAACACCGGGGAGCTGTTTTTT. It translates to CASSGDSLNTGELFF.